This TCR beta chain was sequenced for a study of cytomegalovirus exposure and HLA in healthy donors. Study results and caveats: The authors later linked a missense DCLRE1C variant to TCR beta V- and J-gene trimming. Follow-up analysis found HLA locus-dependent TCR association rates, highest for DRB1 and lowest for HLA-C.

This CDR3 has 15 amino acids. Germline V gene lookup returns CDR1 MNHEY and CDR2 SVGAGI. Between the trimmed V and J ends, which lost 5 bases and 5 bases, there was a span of 15 bases. This clone was seen repeatedly, ten times or more. Its antigen is as yet unknown. PCR amplification relied on 60 Vbeta primers (plus 13 Jbeta primers). Sequenced by immunoSEQ multiplex PCR; TCRdb stores in-frame clones only, minus some. The sample includes 100,000 to 150,000 clones, 80% of them seen just once. The sequence was obtained from a woman aged 40 to 49 in good health and CMV-seronegative. Sequences were obtained from PBMCs. The chain joins TRBV6-5 to TRBJ2-2, with a tentative D call TRBD2 (6 bases). CDR3 residues: CASSRLDGETGELFF. In nucleotides, the CDR3 is TGTGCCAGCAGTCGACTAGACGGGGAGACCGGGGAGCTGTTTTTT.